This T cell receptor beta chain was found in a study of shared clonotypes between healthy human individuals. Study-level points and caveats: There were few donors, and this limited the genetic and exposure-history diversity represented. Clonotype sharing levels among donors were expected to vary with sequencing depth. Generation of non-shared clonotypes was less probable than generation of clonotypes shared by all four donors.

The CDR3 consists of 14 residues. Germline loops: CDR1 MDHEN, CDR2 SYDVKM. The V end lost 3 bases, the J end lost 8 bases, and 16 bases lay between the germline ends. Sequenced by immunoSEQ multiplex PCR; TCRdb stores in-frame clones only, minus some. The data hold about 2.3 million clones, with 93% observed a single time. As concerns this clone: The antigen is unknown.

There were only Caucasian adults among the donors, and all lived in Nashville, Tennessee. This clonotype originated in a man between 18 and 35 years old in good health. Some clones in this sample may be carry-over from other donors' samples. The V gene is TRBV28, the J gene TRBJ1-2; a weak D match, TRBD1 (6 bases). What was sequenced was naive CD4+ T cells from PBMCs. Noted subset: CD45RA+ positively selected. CDR3 sequence (DNA): TGTGCCAGCAGTTTCGGGGGCCCGACTATAGGCTACACCTTC. This translates into CASSFGGPTIGYTF.